The source of this T cell receptor (beta chain) is a study of neurological immune-mediated disorders. Study-level points and caveats: The study found the most TCR clonal expansion in HTLV-1-associated myelopathy and the least in multiple sclerosis, below healthy controls.

This clonotype was found many times. Its antigen remains unidentified. V was trimmed by 4 bases and J by 7 bases, leaving 14 bases between them. The germline V gene has CDR1 SGHRS and CDR2 YFSETQ. The length of the CDR3 is 13 residues. With 10-nucleotide random UMIs included, cDNA was synthesized by 5'RACE. TCRdb recomputed calls from the 5' RACE reads with MiXCR, one row per CDR3 protein. In the table there are about 28,000 distinct CDR3 sequences, 9% to 15% of which are singletons. The source of this sequence is a man aged 55 to 69 in good health. The sequenced material came from PBMCs. The V and J genes are TRBV5-1 and TRBJ2-5, with unresolved D. The CDR3 nucleotides read TGCGCCAGCAGCCCGGGTACCGGGTGGACCCAGTACTTC. Its protein product is CASSPGTGWTQYF.